This entry lists 13 T cell receptor beta chains sequenced from one sample in a study of cytomegalovirus exposure and HLA in healthy donors. Primers: 60 Vbeta forward and 13 Jbeta reverse. Here immunoSEQ multiplex PCR was the method, and the copy in TCRdb shows in-frame clones only, minus some. In the table there are under 250,000 clones, over 75% of which are singletons. Input material: PBMCs. Every receptor here comes from a woman aged 45-65 years in good health and CMV-seropositive.

This chain uses TRBV7-9 with TRBJ2-7; TRBD2 agrees at 8 bases. The V and J ends lost 7 bases and 5 bases, in that order; junction bases with no gene match: 13. CDR3 length: 15 amino acids. Germline values: CDR1 SEHNR, CDR2 FQNEAQ (reference sequence). The CDR3 DNA follows: TGTGCCAGCACCTCCTTTGGTAGCGGGGACAACGAGCAGTACTTC. Amino acids: CASTSFGSGDNEQYF.

This sequence joins TRBV7-9 and TRBJ1-5, with TRBD1 as a possible D gene (5 bases). The CDR3 has 14 residues. Germline V lookup: CDR1 SEHNR, CDR2 FQNEAQ (reference sequence). The ends were cut back, 2 bases at V and 6 bases at J, with 11 bases in the middle. CDR3 region: CASSLQGWSQPQHF. The CDR3 coding sequence is TGTGCCAGCAGCTTACAGGGTTGGAGTCAGCCCCAGCATTTT.

J is TRBJ1-1 and V is TRBV6-1; 7 bases are shared with TRBD1. This CDR3 spans 14 amino acids. Germline V gene data show CDR1 as MNHNS and CDR2 as SASEGT. Trimming cost V 4 bases and J 1 base; bases outside gene matches: 3. The chain's CDR3 is CASSVRTGNTEAFF. In DNA, the CDR3 is TGTGCCAGCAGTGTTCGGACAGGGAACACTGAAGCTTTCTTT.

The chain recombines TRBV9 with TRBJ2-5, with TRBD1 as a possible D gene (6 bases). Trimming stripped 4 bases from V and 0 bases from J, with 13 bases between. Per germline, CDR1 SGDLS and CDR2 YYNGEE. The CDR3 extends over 15 amino acids. This CDR3 reads CASSLWGQYQETQYF. CDR3 coding DNA: TGTGCCAGCAGCCTCTGGGGGCAGTACCAAGAGACCCAGTACTTC. The entire variable domain, with the rest obtained from reference TRBV9 and TRBJ2-5, is as follows: DSGVTQTPKHLITATGQRVTLRCSPRSGDLSVYWYQQSLDQGLQFLIQYYNGEERAKGNILERFSAQQFPDLHSELNLSSLELGDSALYFCASSLWGQYQETQYFGPGTRLLVL.

V is TRBV27 and J is TRBJ2-5; TRBD2 might be the D (6 bases). CDR3 length equals 16 residues. Trimming left V 8 bases short and J 2 bases short, with 21 bases between. CDR1 and CDR2 (germline): MNHEY, SMNVEV (reference sequence). CDR3 protein: CASPGGPDQRQETQYF. The CDR3 bases are TGTGCCAGCCCCGGGGGACCCGACCAACGTCAAGAGACCCAGTACTTC.

The chain carries TRBV18 and TRBJ1-6; a possible D gene is TRBD1 (5 bases). Trimming pared 2 bases from V and 8 bases from J, leaving 19 bases between. From germline, CDR1 is KGHSH and CDR2 LQKENI. CDR3 length: 17 residues. CDR3 nucleotides: TGTGCCAGCTCACCAAAATCACCGGGGACTATAGATTCACCCCTCCACTTT. Translation gives CASSPKSPGTIDSPLHF. The full variable domain, completed using reference TRBV18 and TRBJ1-6, is NAGVMQNPRHLVRRRGQEARLRCSPMKGHSHVYWYRQLPEEGLKFMVYLQKENIIDESGMPKERFSAEFPKEGPSILRIQQVVRGDSAAYFCASSPKSPGTIDSPLHFGNGTRLTVT.

This clone was observed once. The chain is built from TRBV19 and TRBJ1-4; 7 positions agree with TRBD1. V shed 5 bases and J 14 bases; nucleotides not matched to a gene: 8. Per the germline V gene, CDR1 is LNHDA and CDR2 is SQIVND (reference sequence). The CDR3 is made up of 12 amino acids. CDR3 amino acids: CASSDRESELFF. The CDR3 DNA reads as TGTGCCAGTAGTGACAGGGAGTCAGAGCTGTTTTTT.

This clone occurred a few times. V gene TRBV6-6 combines with J gene TRBJ1-1; D call uncertain. Trimming pared 2 bases from V and 0 bases from J, leaving 13 bases between. Germline loops: CDR1 MNHNY, CDR2 SVGAGI (reference sequence). The CDR3 covers 16 residues. CDR3 sequence (DNA): TGTGCCAGCAGTTACCCCACCGGGGATATGAACACTGAAGCTTTCTTT. This codes for CASSYPTGDMNTEAFF.

This clone was picked up one time. The V and J genes are TRBV6-1 and TRBJ1-2; D ambiguous. This CDR3 has 14 amino acids. With 6 bases removed from V and 4 bases from J, the gap between germline ends came to 15 bases. The V gene's germline CDR1 is MNHNS and CDR2 SASEGT. CDR3 nucleotides: TGTGCCAGCAGATCCAGGACGGGGAGCTATGGCTACACCTTC. It yields the protein CASRSRTGSYGYTF.

The CDR3 sequence is CASTPQMNYGYTF. CDR3 nucleotide sequence: TGTGCCAGCACCCCTCAGATGAACTATGGCTACACCTTC. This sequence joins TRBV5-4 and TRBJ1-2; no clear D. Germline V gene data show CDR1 as SGHNT and CDR2 as YYREEE (reference sequence). This CDR3 region has 13 residues. V dropped 6 bases and J dropped 2 bases, with 11 bases sitting between them.

This clone was observed once. The V gene is TRBV7-7, the J gene TRBJ2-5, with TRBD1 matching 7 bases. The CDR3 extends over 14 amino acids. V lost 4 bases and J lost 5; bases outside the gene matches: 7. The germline gives CDR1 SSHAT, CDR2 FNYEAQ (reference sequence). The CDR3 DNA reads as TGTGCCAGCAGCTCAACAGGGGATGGTGAGACCCAGTACTTC. It codes for CASSSTGDGETQYF.

The gene calls are TRBV10-3 and TRBJ1-1; D is ambiguous. V was clipped by 6 bases and J by 7 bases, with 15 bases between them. CDR1 is ENHRY and CDR2 is SYGVKD in the germline V gene. This CDR3 has 13 amino acids. The CDR3 coding sequence is TGTGCCATCAGCGTAGGGAGTTTCCATGAAGCTTTCTTT. It is translated as CAISVGSFHEAFF.

The genes are TRBV5-4 and TRBJ1-6; 8 nucleotides agree with TRBD1. This CDR3 has 14 amino acids. CDR1 is SGHNT, CDR2 YYREEE, per germline (reference sequence). V was pared by 3 bases and J by 6 bases, with 2 bases of the junction left unmatched. The CDR3 region is CASSSGQVNSPLHF. CDR3 sequence (DNA): TGTGCCAGCAGCTCGGGACAGGTTAATTCACCCCTCCACTTT. Based on the CDR3 plus reference TRBV5-4 and TRBJ1-6, the full variable domain is ETGVTQSPTHLIKTRGQQVTLRCSSQSGHNTVSWYQQALGQGPQFIFQYYREEENGRGNFPPRFSGLQFPNYSSELNVNALELDDSALYLCASSSGQVNSPLHFGNGTRLTVT.